This TCR beta chain was recorded in a study of shared clonotypes between healthy human individuals. For the study at large: Used for every donor were three CD4 naive, three CD4 memory, two CD8 naive and one CD8 memory plate.

Study-wide points: Sharing across four donors was highest in naive CD4 (approximately 5%) and lowest in memory CD8 (0.4%). Naive subsets, compared against memory subsets, generally had larger estimated richness values.

This table comes from immunoSEQ multiplex PCR, and its TCRdb copy is limited to in-frame clones, with some not included. Among around 2.1 million clones listed, 85% to 95% were seen once. The CDR3 is made up of 17 amino acids. V lost 4 bases and J 5 bases, leaving 21 bases between the germline ends. CDR1 LNHDA and CDR2 SQIVND come from the germline V gene (reference sequence). Points on this clone: The antigen remains unidentified.

Cells designated naive CD8 were CD45RO-negative and were positively selected for CCR7, with terminally differentiated effector memory CD45RA+ cells excluded. The donors were all Caucasian adults (living in Nashville, Tennessee). The chain joins TRBV19 to TRBJ2-1; the D is unclear. The sequenced sample was naive CD8+ T cells from PBMCs. The TCR sequence derives from a young man in good health. Some clones in this sample may be carry-over from other donors' samples. The CDR3 is CASSTPSLPVGHNEQFF. DNA for the CDR3: TGTGCCAGTAGTACCCCCTCCTTGCCGGTGGGCCACAATGAGCAGTTCTTC.